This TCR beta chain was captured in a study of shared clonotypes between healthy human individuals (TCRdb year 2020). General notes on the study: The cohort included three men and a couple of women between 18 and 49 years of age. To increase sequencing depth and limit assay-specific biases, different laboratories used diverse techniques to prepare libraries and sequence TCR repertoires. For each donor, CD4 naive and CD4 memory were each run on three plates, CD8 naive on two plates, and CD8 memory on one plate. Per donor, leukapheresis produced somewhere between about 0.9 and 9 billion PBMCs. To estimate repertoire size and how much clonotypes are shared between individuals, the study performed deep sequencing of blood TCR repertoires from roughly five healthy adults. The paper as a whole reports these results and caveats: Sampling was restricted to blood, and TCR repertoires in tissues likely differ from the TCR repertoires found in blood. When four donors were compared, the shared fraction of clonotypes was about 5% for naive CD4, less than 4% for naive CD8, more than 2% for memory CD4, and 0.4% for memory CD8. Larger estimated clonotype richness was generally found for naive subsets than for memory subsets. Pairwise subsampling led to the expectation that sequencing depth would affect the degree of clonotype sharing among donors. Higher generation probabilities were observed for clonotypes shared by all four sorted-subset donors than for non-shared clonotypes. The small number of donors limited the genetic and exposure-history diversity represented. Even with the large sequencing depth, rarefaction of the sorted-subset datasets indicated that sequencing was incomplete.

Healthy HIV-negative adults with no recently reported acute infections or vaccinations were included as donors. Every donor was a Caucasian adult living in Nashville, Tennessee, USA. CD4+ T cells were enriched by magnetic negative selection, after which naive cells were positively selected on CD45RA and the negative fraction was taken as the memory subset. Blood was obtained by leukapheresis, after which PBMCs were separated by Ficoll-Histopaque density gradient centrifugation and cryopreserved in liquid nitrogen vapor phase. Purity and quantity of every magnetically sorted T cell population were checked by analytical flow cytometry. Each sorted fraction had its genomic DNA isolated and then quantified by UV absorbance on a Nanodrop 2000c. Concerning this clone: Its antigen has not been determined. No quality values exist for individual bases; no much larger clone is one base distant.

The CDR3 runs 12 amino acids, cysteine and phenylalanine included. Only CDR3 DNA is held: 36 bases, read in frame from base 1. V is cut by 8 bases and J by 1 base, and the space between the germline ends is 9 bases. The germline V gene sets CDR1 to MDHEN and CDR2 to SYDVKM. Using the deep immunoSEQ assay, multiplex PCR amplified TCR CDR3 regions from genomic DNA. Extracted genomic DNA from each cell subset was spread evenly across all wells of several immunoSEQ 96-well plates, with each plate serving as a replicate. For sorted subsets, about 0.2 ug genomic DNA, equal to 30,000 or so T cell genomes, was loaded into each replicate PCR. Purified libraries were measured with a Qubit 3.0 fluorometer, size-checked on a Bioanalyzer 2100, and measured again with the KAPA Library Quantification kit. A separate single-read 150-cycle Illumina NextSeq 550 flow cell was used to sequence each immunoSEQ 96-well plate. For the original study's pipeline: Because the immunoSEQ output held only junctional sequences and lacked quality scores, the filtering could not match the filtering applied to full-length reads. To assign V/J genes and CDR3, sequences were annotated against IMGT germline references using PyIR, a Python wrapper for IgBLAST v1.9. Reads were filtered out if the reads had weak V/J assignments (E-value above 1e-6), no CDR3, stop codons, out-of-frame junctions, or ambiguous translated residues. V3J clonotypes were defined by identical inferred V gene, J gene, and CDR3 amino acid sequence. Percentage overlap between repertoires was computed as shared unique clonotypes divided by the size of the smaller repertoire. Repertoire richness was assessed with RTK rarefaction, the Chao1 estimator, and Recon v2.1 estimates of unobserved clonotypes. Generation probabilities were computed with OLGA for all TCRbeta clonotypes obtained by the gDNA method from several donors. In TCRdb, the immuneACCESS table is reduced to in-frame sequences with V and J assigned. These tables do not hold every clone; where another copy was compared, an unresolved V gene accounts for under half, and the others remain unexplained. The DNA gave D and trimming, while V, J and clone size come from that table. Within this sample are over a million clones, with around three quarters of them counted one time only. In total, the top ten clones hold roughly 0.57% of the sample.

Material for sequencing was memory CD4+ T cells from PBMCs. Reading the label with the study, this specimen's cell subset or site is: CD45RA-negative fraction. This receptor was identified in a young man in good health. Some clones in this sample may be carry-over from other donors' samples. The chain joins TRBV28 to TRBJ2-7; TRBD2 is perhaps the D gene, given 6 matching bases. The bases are TGTGCCAGCCTGGGGACTTCCTACGAGCAGTACTTC. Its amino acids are CASLGTSYEQYF.